This TCR beta chain stems from a study of T cell changes during pregnancy in multiple sclerosis. This CDR3 region has 16 residues. Germline V gives CDR1 LGHNA, CDR2 YSLEER. V lost 1 base and J lost 3; bases outside the gene matches: 5. Using immunoSEQ multiplex PCR, the repertoire was profiled, and TCRdb retains in-frame clones only, with some absent. The data contain about 23,000 clones, approximately 90% of them singletons. This sample comprised CD8+ T cells from peripheral blood mononuclear cells, obtained in the first trimester of pregnancy. The chain is built from TRBV4-3 and TRBJ2-3; 9 positions agree with TRBD2. This receptor was identified in a female donor with multiple sclerosis, enrolled in a pregnancy study. The CDR3 coding sequence is TGCGCCAGCAGCCAAGGCGGTAGCGGGAGTACAGATACGCAGTATTTT. This codes for CASSQGGSGSTDTQYF.